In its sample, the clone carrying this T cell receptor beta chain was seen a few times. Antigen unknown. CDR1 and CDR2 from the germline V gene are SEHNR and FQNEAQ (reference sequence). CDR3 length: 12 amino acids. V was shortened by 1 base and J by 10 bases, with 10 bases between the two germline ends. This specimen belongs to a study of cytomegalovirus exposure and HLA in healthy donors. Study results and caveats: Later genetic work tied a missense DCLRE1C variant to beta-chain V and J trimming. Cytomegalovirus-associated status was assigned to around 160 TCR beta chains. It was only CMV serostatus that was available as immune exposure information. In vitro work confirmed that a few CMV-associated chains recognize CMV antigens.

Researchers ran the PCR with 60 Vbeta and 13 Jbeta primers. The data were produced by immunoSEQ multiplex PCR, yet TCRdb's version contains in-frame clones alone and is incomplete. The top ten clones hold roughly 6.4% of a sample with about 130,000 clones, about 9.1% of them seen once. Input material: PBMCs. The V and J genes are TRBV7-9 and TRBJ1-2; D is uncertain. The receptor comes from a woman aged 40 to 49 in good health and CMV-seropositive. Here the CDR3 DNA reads TGTGCCAGCAGCTTAGATACCGAGCCCTACACCTTC. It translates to CASSLDTEPYTF. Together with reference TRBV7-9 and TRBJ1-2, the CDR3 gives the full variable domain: DTGVSQNPRHKITKRGQNVTFRCDPISEHNRLYWYRQTLGQGPEFLTYFQNEAQLEKSRLLSDRFSAERPKGSFSTLEIQRTEQGDSAMYLCASSLDTEPYTFGSGTRLTVV.